This TCR beta chain was retrieved from a study of control samples from healthy donors and cancer patients. V lost 3 bases and J 3 bases, leaving 9 bases between the germline ends. Germline lookup yields CDR1 MDHEN and CDR2 SYDVKM. The CDR3 consists of 14 residues. The repertoire was sequenced with immunoSEQ multiplex PCR; TCRdb's copy has only in-frame clones and lacks some. The sample records 65,000 to 100,000 clones, approximately 89% being singletons. This TCR came from a man aged 45-60 years in good health. V is TRBV28 and J is TRBJ1-5; maybe TRBD1 (5 bases). The sequenced material came from blood. This CDR3 reads CASSFLGANQPQHF. In DNA form, the CDR3 reads TGTGCCAGCAGTTTCTTAGGGGCCAATCAGCCCCAGCATTTT.